Below are 14 T cell receptor beta chains sequenced from a single sample in a study of blood T cell repertoires in COVID-19. Sequencing was performed with immunoSEQ multiplex PCR; in TCRdb, only in-frame clones are kept and a portion is missing. The repertoire has over 300,000 clones, roughly 82% of them found once; the top ten carry around 1.5%. Sequenced: peripheral blood. All receptors derive from a woman between 45 and 65 years old with acute or convalescent COVID-19.

This clone was recorded once. The chain links TRBV29-1 to TRBJ2-7, with a tentative D call TRBD1 (5 bases). V was pared by 2 bases and J by 2 bases, with 10 bases between. From germline, CDR1 is SQVTM and CDR2 ANQGSEA. The CDR3 extends over 13 amino acids. The CDR3 region is CSVEMPGTYEQYF. In DNA, the CDR3 is TGCAGCGTTGAAATGCCAGGGACCTACGAGCAGTACTTC.

This clone has a handful of counts. The gene calls are TRBV6-4 and TRBJ1-1; tentatively, D is TRBD1 (6 bases). Trimming left V 5 bases short and J 0 bases short, with 16 bases between. The CDR3 consists of 16 residues. Germline loops: CDR1 MRHNA, CDR2 SNTAGT. The DNA of the CDR3 is TGTGCCAGCAGTCAACGACCGGGACAAATGAACACTGAAGCTTTCTTT. The encoded protein is CASSQRPGQMNTEAFF.

The chain employs TRBV27 and TRBJ2-5; the match to TRBD2 covers 9 bases. V lost 7 bases to trimming and J lost 3 bases; unmatched junction nucleotides: 9. The CDR3 contains 15 residues. From germline, CDR1 is MNHEY and CDR2 SMNVEV (reference sequence). In DNA form, the CDR3 reads TGTGCCAGCACCCCTAGCGGGGATCCGGAAGAGACCCAGTACTTC. It translates to CASTPSGDPEETQYF.

This rearrangement joins TRBV5-1 to TRBJ1-1; TRBD1 matches 9 bases. Germline CDR1 reads SGHRS; CDR2 reads YFSETQ. The V gene end was trimmed by 7 bases and the J gene end by 2 bases; junction bases not matched to a gene: 9. CDR3 size: 15 residues. CDR3: CASFGQGTQNTEAFF. DNA of the CDR3: TGCGCCAGCTTCGGACAGGGGACCCAAAACACTGAAGCTTTCTTT.

V is TRBV21-1 and J is TRBJ1-5; TRBD1, as called in the table, went unchecked against the DNA. TRBV21-1 is given as a pseudogene. The CDR3 has 18 amino acids. The CDR3 DNA sequence: TGTGCCAGCAGCAAGAGATGGGCGGAAGGGGAACCTAATCAGCCCCAGCATTTT. Protein product: CASSKRWAEGEPNQPQHF.

This clone was observed a single time. The chain has TRBV5-1 and TRBJ2-5; 9 bases agree with TRBD1. Germline loops: CDR1 SGHRS, CDR2 YFSETQ. CDR3 length: 14 amino acids. V lost 2 bases, J lost 3 bases, and 2 bases stayed unmatched. CDR3 amino acids: CASSLRQGEETQYF. As DNA, the CDR3 is TGCGCCAGCAGCTTAAGACAGGGGGAAGAGACCCAGTACTTC.

The V and J genes are TRBV7-3 and TRBJ2-1; 7 bases agree with TRBD1. The CDR3 consists of 17 residues. J was trimmed by 4 bases and V by 5 bases; bases with no gene match: 14. Germline V CDR1 and CDR2: SGHTA, FQGTGA. In nucleotides, the CDR3 is TGTGCCAGCAGCCCATTCCCCCCGGGACAGATATACAATGAGCAGTTCTTC. Its translation: CASSPFPPGQIYNEQFF.

The chain carries TRBV7-6 and TRBJ2-2, with no clear D. The CDR3 is 13 amino acids. Germline CDR1 reads SGHVS; CDR2 reads FNYEAQ. Trimming removed 6 bases at V and 3 bases at J, with 8 bases between. CDR3 DNA: TGTGCCAGCAGTTCCCCGGACACCGGGGAGCTGTTTTTT. This codes for CASSSPDTGELFF.

This chain connects TRBV11-2 to TRBJ2-7; 11 bases are a match to TRBD2. This CDR3 spans 17 amino acids. The V gene's germline CDR1 is SGHAT and CDR2 FQNNGV. V shed 2 bases and J 0 bases; nucleotides not matched to a gene: 6. CDR3: CASSLLAGGRSSYEQYF. CDR3 nucleotide sequence: TGTGCCAGCAGCTTACTAGCGGGAGGCAGAAGCTCCTACGAGCAGTACTTC.

The chain joins TRBV9 to TRBJ2-7; 10 bases align to TRBD2. CDR3 length: 15 amino acids. CDR1 is SGDLS, CDR2 YYNGEE, per germline. V shed 4 bases, J shed 0 bases, and the junction held 4 bases outside the gene matches. CDR3 region: CASSIGLADSYEQYF. CDR3 DNA: TGTGCCAGCAGCATTGGACTAGCGGACTCCTACGAGCAGTACTTC.

The chain links TRBV6-6 to TRBJ1-2; 8 nucleotides match TRBD1. With V trimmed by 6 bases and J by 2 bases, 5 bases remained unmatched. CDR3 length: 14 amino acids. Germline V gene lookup returns CDR1 MNHNY and CDR2 SVGAGI (reference sequence). CDR3 residues: CASSTQGANYGYTF. As DNA, the CDR3 is TGTGCCAGCAGCACGCAGGGGGCGAACTATGGCTACACCTTC.

This clone has just one count. The V call is TRBV4-2, the J call TRBJ2-5, with 8 bases that match TRBD2. CDR1 is LGHNA, CDR2 YNFKEQ, per germline. J was trimmed by 1 base and V by 1 base; bases with no gene match: 5. The CDR3 contains 16 residues. The DNA for the CDR3 is TGTGCCAGCAGCCAAGTCGGTAGCGGGGTCCAAGAGACCCAGTACTTC. Translating gives CASSQVGSGVQETQYF.

The chain couples TRBV9 to TRBJ1-3, with TRBD1 as a possible D gene (5 bases). Germline values: CDR1 SGDLS, CDR2 YYNGEE. This CDR3 has 16 amino acids. The germline V and J ends were trimmed by 7 bases and 4 bases, with 21 bases remaining between them. The CDR3, as DNA: TGTGCCAGCGCAAGCCGGGAGGGGATAGCGGGAAACACCATATATTTT. This gives the protein CASASREGIAGNTIYF.

The rearrangement uses TRBV7-2 and TRBJ2-1; 9 positions match TRBD1. The CDR3 contains 17 residues. V trimming: 3 bases; J trimming: 1 base; junction bases outside the gene matches: 7. Germline CDR1 is SGHTA and CDR2 is FQGNSA. In DNA form, the CDR3 reads TGTGCCAGCAGCTTCCGCATCGGGACAGGGTCCTACAATGAGCAGTTCTTC. Protein: CASSFRIGTGSYNEQFF.